These 3 T cell receptor beta chains share one sample of origin, sequenced in a study of blood T cell repertoires in COVID-19. Here immunoSEQ multiplex PCR was the method, and the copy in TCRdb shows in-frame clones only, minus some. This table has hundreds of thousands of clones, 87% appearing once. The specimen was PBMCs or T cells enriched from blood (not recorded which). The receptors shown here come from a woman aged 40 to 55 who had recovered from COVID-19.

The chain uses TRBV30 and TRBJ1-3; D unresolved. Germline CDR1 is GTSNPN and CDR2 is SVGIG (reference sequence). Trimming removed 0 bases at V and 7 bases at J, with 10 bases between. The CDR3 is 13 amino acids. For the CDR3, the DNA is TGTGCCTGGAGTGTGGGGAGATACAACACCATATATTTT. Amino acids: CAWSVGRYNTIYF. The full variable domain, completed using reference TRBV30 and TRBJ1-3, is SQTIHQWPATLVQPVGSPLSLECTVEGTSNPNLYWYRQAAGRGLQLLFYSVGIGQISSEVPQNLSASRPQDRQFILSSKKLLLSDSGFYLCAWSVGRYNTIYFGEGSWLTVV.

The V and J genes are TRBV11-2 and TRBJ1-3; D remains unclear. This CDR3 has 15 amino acids. Germline CDR1 is SGHAT and CDR2 is FQNNGV. V lost 1 base and J lost 3, with 10 bases in between. The DNA of the CDR3 is TGTGCCAGCAGCTTAGTTGTGACACATGGAAACACCATATATTTT. This encodes CASSLVVTHGNTIYF.

The rearrangement joins TRBV7-6 to TRBJ2-5; 9 positions agree with TRBD2. Germline trimming cut 4 bases from V and 4 bases from J; bases unmatched to any gene: 4. This CDR3 has 14 residues. Looked up from germline, CDR1 is SGHVS and CDR2 is FNYEAQ. The CDR3 loop is CASSYTLAGETQYF. The CDR3 region has the DNA TGTGCCAGCAGCTATACACTAGCGGGAGAGACCCAGTACTTC.